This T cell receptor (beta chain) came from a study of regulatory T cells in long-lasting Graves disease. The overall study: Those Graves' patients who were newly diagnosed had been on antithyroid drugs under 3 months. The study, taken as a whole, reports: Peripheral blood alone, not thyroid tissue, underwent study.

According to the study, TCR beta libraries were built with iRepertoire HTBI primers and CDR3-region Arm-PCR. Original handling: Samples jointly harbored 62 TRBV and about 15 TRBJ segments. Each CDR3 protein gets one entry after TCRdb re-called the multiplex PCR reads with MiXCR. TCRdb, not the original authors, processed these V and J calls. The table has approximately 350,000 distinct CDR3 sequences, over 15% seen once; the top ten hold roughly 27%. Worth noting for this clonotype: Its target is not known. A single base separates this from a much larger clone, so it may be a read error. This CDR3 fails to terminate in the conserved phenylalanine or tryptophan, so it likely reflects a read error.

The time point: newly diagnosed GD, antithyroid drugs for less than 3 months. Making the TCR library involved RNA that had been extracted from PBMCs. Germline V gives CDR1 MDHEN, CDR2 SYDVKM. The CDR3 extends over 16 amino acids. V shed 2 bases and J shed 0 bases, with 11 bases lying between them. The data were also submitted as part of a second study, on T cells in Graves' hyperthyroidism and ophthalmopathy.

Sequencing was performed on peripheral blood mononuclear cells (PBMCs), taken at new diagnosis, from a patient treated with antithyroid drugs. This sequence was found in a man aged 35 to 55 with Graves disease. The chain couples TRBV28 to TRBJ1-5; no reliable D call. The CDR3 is CASSLGYTDSNQPQHL. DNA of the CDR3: TGTGCCAGCAGTTTAGGGTACACCGATAGCAATCAGCCCCAGCATCTT.